This TCR beta chain was sequenced in a study of T cell responses to AZD1222 COVID-19 vaccine. Whole-study context: Both about-4-week and about-12-week second-dose recipients were combined. Broader study findings: Seropositivity was recorded at baseline in only six AZD1222 recipients.

A word on this clone: Its antigen is unknown.

Assay used: immunoSEQ multiplex PCR; TCRdb lists only in-frame clones, some missing. Of roughly 140,000 clones in the sample, around 87% were seen once. The V gene's germline CDR1 is SGHAT and CDR2 FQDESV (reference sequence). This CDR3 has 15 residues. Trimming removed 5 bases from V and 5 bases from J; junction bases left unmatched: 5. The sample consisted of peripheral blood, taken on day 0 of AZD1222 vaccination. The chain carries TRBV11-1 and TRBJ2-3, with TRBD2 matching over 12 bases. This receptor was identified in an adult in good health. The CDR3 DNA reads as TGTGCCAGCAGCCAGACTAGCGGGGGCAGAGATACGCAGTATTTT. Translating it yields CASSQTSGGRDTQYF.